The source of this T cell receptor beta chain is a study of PD-1 blockade in classical Hodgkin lymphoma. V was clipped by 6 bases and J by 6 bases; unmatched bases: 14. The CDR3 extends over 16 amino acids. Germline values: CDR1 MDHEN, CDR2 SYDVKM. There was relapse after autologous stem cell transplantation in every patient, and there was variation in brentuximab vedotin exposure. Points from the study as a whole: Excluded were patients who started nivolumab under 1 year after ASCT, a group that had lower diversity. CD4+ TCR diversity, unlike CD8+, rose significantly by C4D1. Baseline diversity was lower in partial responders and progressors than complete responders.

Some clones are missing from TCRdb's copy, which holds only in-frame ones; the method was immunoSEQ multiplex PCR. The sample has tens of thousands of clones, 89% seen once. This clone was picked up one time. Its cognate antigen is unknown. This TCR derives from a human donor with classical Hodgkin lymphoma. The source material was peripheral blood mononuclear cells (PBMCs), sampled before the second cycle of nivolumab. V gene TRBV28 combines with J gene TRBJ1-5, with 7 bases fitting TRBD1. CDR3 sequence (DNA): TGTGCCAGCAGATCACTAGGGCAGGGGGGGGGTCAGCCCCAGCATTTT. Its translation: CASRSLGQGGGQPQHF. The full variable domain, rest sourced from reference TRBV28 and TRBJ1-5, is DVKVTQSSRYLVKRTGEKVFLECVQDMDHENMFWYRQDPGLGLRLIYFSYDVKMKEKGDIPEGYSVSREKKERFSLILESASTNQTSMYLCASRSLGQGGGQPQHFGDGTRLSIL.